This T cell receptor beta chain was profiled in a study of CD8 T cells in ankylosing spondylitis. MiXCR, applied by TCRdb to the 5' RACE reads, yields one record per CDR3 protein. Of roughly 130,000 distinct CDR3 sequences listed, about 7% are singletons. The CDR3 has 17 residues. Trimming took 3 bases from V and 5 from J; bases not matched to a gene: 12. In germline, CDR1 is MDHEN, CDR2 SYDVKM. This clonotype has at least ten counts. The antigen is not known. The study, taken as a whole, reports: A number of the motif variants had already been described in reactive arthritis synovial fluid and blood.

This receptor was obtained from a male donor with ankylosing spondylitis or in good health (not recorded which). Sequenced material: blood, either unsorted or a sorted T cell fraction (not recorded which). This chain links TRBV28 with TRBJ2-3, with TRBD1 identical over 9 bases. For the CDR3, the DNA is TGTGCCAGCAGTTTTAAGTACGGGACAGGGAGCGGAGATACGCAGTATTTT. Protein product: CASSFKYGTGSGDTQYF.